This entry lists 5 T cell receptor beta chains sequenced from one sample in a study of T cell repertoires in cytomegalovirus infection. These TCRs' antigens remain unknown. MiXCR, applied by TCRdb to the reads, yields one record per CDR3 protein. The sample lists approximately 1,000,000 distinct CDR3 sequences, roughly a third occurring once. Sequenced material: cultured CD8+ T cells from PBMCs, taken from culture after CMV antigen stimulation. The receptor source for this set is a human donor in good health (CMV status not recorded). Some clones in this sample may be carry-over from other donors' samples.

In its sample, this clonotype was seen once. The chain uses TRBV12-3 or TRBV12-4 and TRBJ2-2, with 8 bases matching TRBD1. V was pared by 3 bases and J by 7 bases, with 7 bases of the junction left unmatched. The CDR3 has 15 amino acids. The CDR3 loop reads CASSLAGGADGELFF. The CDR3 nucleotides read TGTGCCAGCAGTTTGGCAGGGGGCGCCGACGGGGAGCTGTTTTTT.

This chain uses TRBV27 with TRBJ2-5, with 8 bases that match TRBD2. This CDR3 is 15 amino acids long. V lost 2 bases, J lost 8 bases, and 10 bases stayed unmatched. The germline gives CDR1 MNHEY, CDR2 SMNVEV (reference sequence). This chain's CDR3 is CASSLTSGGVGTQYF. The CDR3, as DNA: TGTGCCAGCAGTTTAACGAGCGGGGGAGTAGGTACCCAGTACTTC.

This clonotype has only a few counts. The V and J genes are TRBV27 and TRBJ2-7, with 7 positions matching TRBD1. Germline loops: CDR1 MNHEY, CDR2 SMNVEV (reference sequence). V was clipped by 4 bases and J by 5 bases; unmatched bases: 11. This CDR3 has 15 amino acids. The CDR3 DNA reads TGTGCCAGCAGTTCCTCGACAGGGAACATTAACGAGCAGTACTTC. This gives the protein CASSSSTGNINEQYF.

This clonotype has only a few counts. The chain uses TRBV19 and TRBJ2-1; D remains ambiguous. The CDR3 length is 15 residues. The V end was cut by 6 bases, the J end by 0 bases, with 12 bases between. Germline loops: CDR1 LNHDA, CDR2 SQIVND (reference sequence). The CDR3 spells CASSPSVSSYNEQFF. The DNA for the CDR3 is TGTGCCAGTAGCCCCAGCGTCAGCTCCTACAATGAGCAGTTCTTC.

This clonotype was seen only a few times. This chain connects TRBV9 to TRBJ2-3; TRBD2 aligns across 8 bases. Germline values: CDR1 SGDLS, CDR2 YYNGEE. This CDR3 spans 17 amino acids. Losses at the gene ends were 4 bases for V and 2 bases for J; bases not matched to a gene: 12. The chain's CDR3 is CASSPEGDSGVTDTQYF. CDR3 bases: TGTGCCAGCAGCCCCGAGGGGGATAGCGGGGTCACAGATACGCAGTATTTT.